This passage covers 18 T cell receptor beta chains from one sample sequenced in a study of cytomegalovirus exposure and HLA in healthy donors. PCR was performed using 60 Vbeta and 13 Jbeta primers. Measured with immunoSEQ multiplex PCR; TCRdb has only the in-frame clones, and not every one. The sample contains 100,000 to 120,000 clones, under 85% of which appear only once. Sequences were obtained from PBMCs. These receptors all stem from a middle-aged woman in good health and CMV-seropositive.

The chain couples TRBV6-1 to TRBJ2-7, with D perhaps matching TRBD1 (7 bases). The germline CDR1 and CDR2 sequences are MNHNS and SASEGT. There are 16 residues in the CDR3. V was shortened by 1 base and J by 3 bases, with 16 bases between the two germline ends. CDR3 bases: TGTGCCAGCAGTGAAGTAGGGGGGACAGCTGTCTACGAGCAGTACTTC. This codes for CASSEVGGTAVYEQYF.

The chain uses TRBV23-1 and TRBJ2-5; D is undetermined. TRBV23-1 carries the ORF label, with uncertain function. The ends were cut back, 10 bases at V and 3 bases at J, with 18 bases in the middle. The CDR3 sequence is 14 residues long. CDR3 DNA: TGCGCCAAAAATCCCGGGTCCGTCAAAGAGACCCAGTACTTC. Its translation is CAKNPGSVKETQYF.

The chain is built from TRBV6-4 and TRBJ2-2, with 8 bases aligning to TRBD2. The CDR3 totals 16 residues. CDR1 MRHNA and CDR2 SNTAGT come from the germline V gene. V lost 5 bases, J lost 1 base, and 6 bases stayed unmatched. The CDR3 DNA reads as TGTGCCAGCAGTCCCCTGGCGGGAGGGAACACCGGGGAGCTGTTTTTT. Its protein product is CASSPLAGGNTGELFF.

This clone was detected only a few times. The chain has TRBV27 and TRBJ1-2, with 10 nucleotides matching TRBD1. CDR1 and CDR2 from the germline V gene are MNHEY and SMNVEV (reference sequence). V shed 5 bases, J shed 2 bases, and the junction held 5 bases outside the gene matches. This CDR3 spans 15 amino acids. The CDR3 here is CASSPGQGGNYGYTF. The CDR3 bases are TGTGCCAGCAGTCCTGGACAGGGGGGAAACTATGGCTACACCTTC.

The chain employs TRBV28 and TRBJ2-2; 7 bases fit TRBD2. J was trimmed by 0 bases and V by 8 bases; bases with no gene match: 6. Germline CDR1 MDHEN, CDR2 SYDVKM. CDR3 size: 15 residues. CDR3 protein: CASGLGGSNTGELFF. CDR3 bases: TGTGCCAGCGGATTGGGGGGGTCGAACACCGGGGAGCTGTTTTTT.

The rearrangement uses TRBV5-6 and TRBJ1-2; maybe TRBD1 (5 bases). CDR1 SGHDT and CDR2 YYEEEE come from the germline V gene. V lost 0 bases and J lost 5, with 8 bases in between. This CDR3 has 13 amino acids. The DNA for the CDR3 is TGTGCCAGCAGCTTGGGCAGACAGTATGGCTACACCTTC. Its translation: CASSLGRQYGYTF.

The rearrangement joins TRBV5-4 to TRBJ2-1, with 9 bases identical to TRBD1. Looked up from germline, CDR1 is SGHNT and CDR2 is YYREEE (reference sequence). The CDR3 totals 15 residues. Unmatched junction bases numbered 9, after V lost 4 bases and J lost 7 bases. The CDR3 spells CASSPQGADSNEQFF. The CDR3 DNA is TGTGCCAGCAGCCCACAGGGGGCGGATTCGAATGAGCAGTTCTTC.

There are many counts of this clone. The V and J genes are TRBV4-3 and TRBJ1-1; D is ambiguous. This CDR3 is 14 amino acids long. V gave up 2 bases and J gave up 2 bases, with 9 bases separating them. Germline V gene sequence: CDR1 LGHNA, CDR2 YSLEER. CDR3 nucleotides: TGCGCCAGCAGCCAATCGAGGAGCAACACTGAAGCTTTCTTT. Translating gives CASSQSRSNTEAFF.

The gene calls are TRBV29-1 and TRBJ2-3; 8 nucleotides align to TRBD2. This CDR3 is 15 amino acids long. V lost 4 bases, J lost 1 base, and 7 bases stayed unmatched. Germline CDR1 SQVTM, CDR2 ANQGSEA. The CDR3 nucleotides are TGCAGCGTTGGAGATGGTAGCGGGGGCACAGATACGCAGTATTTT. Its translation: CSVGDGSGGTDTQYF.

The chain links TRBV11-3 to TRBJ2-7; D is possibly TRBD2 (6 bases). The V end was cut by 6 bases, the J end by 0 bases, with 9 bases between. Per the germline V gene, CDR1 is SGHNT and CDR2 is YENEEA. CDR3 size: 13 residues. CDR3 DNA: TGTGCCAGCAGGGATAGCGGCTCCTACGAGCAGTACTTC. Its protein is CASRDSGSYEQYF. Supplemented by reference TRBV11-3 and TRBJ2-7, the full variable domain reads EAGVVQSPRYKIIEKKQPVAFWCNPISGHNTLYWYLQNLGQGPELLIRYENEEAVDDSQLPKDRFSAERLKGVDSTLKIQPAELGDSAVYLCASRDSGSYEQYFGPGTRLTVT.

The chain combines TRBV4-1 with TRBJ1-4, with D hard to call. Germline V gene data show CDR1 as MGHRA and CDR2 as YSYEKL. Trimming removed 3 bases from V and 0 bases from J, with 8 bases in between. This CDR3 spans 15 amino acids. The CDR3 DNA is TGCGCCAGCAGCCACCTACTTCCAACTAATGAAAAACTGTTTTTT. Translating gives CASSHLLPTNEKLFF.

This CDR3 is CASSLPSGTRHTGELFF. The CDR3 DNA sequence: TGTGCCAGCAGTTTACCTAGCGGGACAAGGCACACCGGGGAGCTGTTTTTT. The chain uses TRBV27 and TRBJ2-2; TRBD2 matches 9 bases. With V trimmed by 2 bases and J by 3 bases, 7 bases remained unmatched. The CDR3 is 17 residues long. Germline loops: CDR1 MNHEY, CDR2 SMNVEV (reference sequence).

The chain uses TRBV2 and TRBJ2-3; tentatively, D is TRBD2 (5 bases). Trimming cost V 6 bases and J 3 bases, with 13 bases left between them. From germline, CDR1 is SNHLY and CDR2 FYNNEI. The CDR3 covers 14 residues. In DNA form, the CDR3 reads TGTGCCAGCAGCGCCCGGACGGGGACAGATACGCAGTATTTT. It codes for CASSARTGTDTQYF. The full variable domain, in which reference TRBV2 and TRBJ2-3 provide the parts outside the CDR3, is EPEVTQTPSHQVTQMGQEVILRCVPISNHLYFYWYRQILGQKVEFLVSFYNNEISEKSEIFDDQFSVERPDGSNFTLKIRSTKLEDSAMYFCASSARTGTDTQYFGPGTRLTVL.

The gene calls are TRBV7-9 and TRBJ2-1, with 8 bases lining up with TRBD1. This CDR3 region has 16 residues. Germline assignment: CDR1 SEHNR and CDR2 FQNEAQ (reference sequence). Unmatched junction bases numbered 10, after V lost 2 bases and J lost 7 bases. CDR3 sequence: CASSLLSRDRRNEQFF. The CDR3 DNA reads TGTGCCAGCAGCTTATTATCCCGGGACAGGAGGAATGAGCAGTTCTTC. The whole variable domain, filled in from reference TRBV7-9 and TRBJ2-1, reads DTGVSQNPRHKITKRGQNVTFRCDPISEHNRLYWYRQTLGQGPEFLTYFQNEAQLEKSRLLSDRFSAERPKGSFSTLEIQRTEQGDSAMYLCASSLLSRDRRNEQFFGPGTRLTVL.

The chain carries TRBV5-1 and TRBJ1-5, with 8 nucleotides matching TRBD1. V shed 2 bases and J 6 bases; nucleotides not matched to a gene: 7. The germline V gene has CDR1 SGHRS and CDR2 YFSETQ. The CDR3 loop spans 15 amino acids. The CDR3 loop is CASSFGQGYGQPQHF. CDR3 sequence (DNA): TGCGCCAGCAGCTTTGGACAGGGATATGGTCAGCCCCAGCATTTT.

The genes are TRBV5-1 and TRBJ2-6, with no clear D. The germline gives CDR1 SGHRS, CDR2 YFSETQ. Trimming took off 0 bases at V and 4 bases at J, with 8 bases between the two ends. This CDR3 is 15 amino acids long. The CDR3 sequence: CASSLGAAGANVLTF. CDR3 nucleotide sequence: TGCGCCAGCAGCTTGGGTGCAGCGGGGGCCAACGTCCTGACTTTC.

V and J are TRBV28 and TRBJ2-1, with TRBD2 identical over 8 bases. Per germline, CDR1 MDHEN and CDR2 SYDVKM. V gave up 0 bases and J gave up 6 bases; unmatched junction bases: 7. This CDR3 comprises 16 residues. The CDR3 is CASSLWGRGTSNEQFF. CDR3 nucleotides: TGTGCCAGCAGTTTATGGGGACGCGGGACTAGCAATGAGCAGTTCTTC.

This clone was detected only once. The rearrangement uses TRBV6-1 and TRBJ2-5; 8 bases align to TRBD2. After removal of 4 bases from V and 14 bases from J, the junction contained 12 bases not matched to a gene. Germline-derived CDR1 and CDR2 are MNHNS and SASEGT. This CDR3 has 13 residues. The CDR3, as DNA: TGTGCCAGCAGTGGCGGGGGGTTCAGCCCCGCTTACTTC. It translates to CASSGGGFSPAYF.